This T cell receptor (beta chain) originates from a study of blood T cell repertoires in COVID-19. Libraries were prepared by immunoSEQ multiplex PCR; TCRdb keeps only in-frame clonotypes and omits some of them. The sample shows 200,000 to 300,000 clones, around 87% of them seen only once. The CDR3 consists of 17 residues. The germline gives CDR1 SGHRS, CDR2 YFSETQ. V lost 4 bases, J lost 3 bases, and 6 bases stayed unmatched. This receptor was obtained from a woman aged 45-65 years with acute or convalescent COVID-19. The chain employs TRBV5-1 and TRBJ2-5; TRBD2 agrees at 16 bases. Sequencing used peripheral blood. In DNA form, the CDR3 reads TGCGCCAGCAGCACGGGACTAGCGGGGGGGGCTAAAGAGACCCAGTACTTC. Translated, it gives CASSTGLAGGAKETQYF.